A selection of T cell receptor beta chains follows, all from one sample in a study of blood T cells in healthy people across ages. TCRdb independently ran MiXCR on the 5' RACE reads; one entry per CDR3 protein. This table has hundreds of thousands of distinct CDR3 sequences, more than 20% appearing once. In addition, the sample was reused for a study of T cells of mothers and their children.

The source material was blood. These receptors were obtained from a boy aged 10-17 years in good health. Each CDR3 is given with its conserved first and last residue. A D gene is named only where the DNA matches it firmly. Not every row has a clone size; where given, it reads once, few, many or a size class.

CALGLAGADTQYF	TGTGCCCTTGGGCTAGCGGGAGCAGATACGCAGTATTTT	TRBV7-9	TRBJ2-3	-	TRBD2
CASSLDLAVQETQYF	TGCGCCAGCAGCCTTGACCTAGCGGTACAAGAGACCCAGTACTTC	TRBV4-3	TRBJ2-5	few	TRBD2
CASSHGGSYEQYF	TGTGCCAGCAGCCACGGGGGGTCCTACGAGCAGTACTTC	TRBV28	TRBJ2-7	-	TRBD2
CAWGTDTEAFF	TGTGCCTGGGGGACGGACACTGAAGCTTTCTTT	TRBV30	TRBJ1-1	-	-
CASSPGRQGDYEQYF	TGTGCCAGCAGCCCCGGCCGACAGGGAGACTACGAGCAGTACTTC	TRBV9	TRBJ2-7	few	TRBD1
CASSLSLETQMNTEAFF	TGTGCCAGCAGTTTATCACTTGAGACCCAAATGAACACTGAAGCTTTCTTT	TRBV27	TRBJ1-1	few	-
CASSFTRNNEQFF	TGTGCCAGCAGCTTTACCCGTAACAATGAGCAGTTCTTC	TRBV5-4	TRBJ2-1	-	-
CATGLGRGFTDTQYF	TGTGCCACCGGTCTCGGCAGGGGTTTCACAGATACGCAGTATTTT	TRBV24-1	TRBJ2-3	few	-
CASSQDLGGKETQYF	TGCGCCAGCAGCCAAGATCTAGGAGGAAAAGAGACCCAGTACTTC	TRBV4-3	TRBJ2-5	-	-
CASSYSTLTGYGNTIYF	TGTGCCAGCAGTTACTCAACCCTGACAGGGTACGGAAACACCATATATTTT	TRBV6-5	TRBJ1-3	-	TRBD1
CATSVTPGQGEETQYF	TGTGCCACCAGTGTTACACCGGGACAGGGGGAAGAGACCCAGTACTTC	TRBV24-1	TRBJ2-5	few	TRBD1
CASSPNRDSYYEQYF	TGTGCCAGCAGCCCTAACCGGGACTCCTACTACGAGCAGTACTTC	TRBV4-2	TRBJ2-7	-	-
CASSPTGGYNEQFF	TGTGCCAGCAGCCCAACCGGGGGTTACAATGAGCAGTTCTTC	TRBV11-3	TRBJ2-1	-	-
CASSDPGGTYNEQFF	TGTGCCAGCAGTGACCCGGGGGGGACCTACAATGAGCAGTTCTTC	TRBV2	TRBJ2-1	few	TRBD2
CASSSYATSGSSTDTQYF	TGTGCCAGCAGCTCCTACGCTACTAGCGGATCTAGCACAGATACGCAGTATTTT	TRBV7-2	TRBJ2-3	-	TRBD2
CASSQVRDRGYEQYF	TGCGCCAGCAGCCAAGTCCGGGACAGGGGCTACGAGCAGTACTTC	TRBV4-3	TRBJ2-7	-	TRBD1
CASSPDRGTGNTIYF	TGCGCCAGCAGCCCTGACAGGGGGACTGGAAACACCATATATTTT	TRBV4-1	TRBJ1-3	-	TRBD1
CASSIDPTTLDHRVRSNQPQHF	TGTGCCAGTAGTATAGATCCGACTACACTAGATCACAGAGTTCGTAGCAATCAGCCCCAGCATTTT	TRBV19	TRBJ1-5	-	-
CASSLFTGELFF	TGCGCCAGCAGCTTGTTCACCGGGGAGCTGTTTTTT	TRBV5-1	TRBJ2-2	many	-
CASSLLRAGRQAFF	TGTGCCAGCAGTCTCCTAAGGGCAGGGCGGCAAGCTTTCTTT	TRBV11-2	TRBJ1-1	few	-
CASRHKARGNQPQHF	TGTGCCAGCAGACATAAAGCTAGGGGGAATCAGCCCCAGCATTTT	TRBV28	TRBJ1-5	-	-
CASSDNKQGSNEQFF	TGTGCCAGCAGTGACAATAAACAGGGGAGCAATGAGCAGTTCTTC	TRBV6-1	TRBJ2-1	few	TRBD1
CATAWTSNEQFF	TGTGCCACCGCCTGGACTAGCAATGAGCAGTTCTTC	TRBV24-1	TRBJ2-1	few	TRBD2
CASSLFEGSNSPLHF	TGTGCCAGCAGTTTATTTGAGGGTTCTAATTCACCCCTCCACTTT	TRBV27	TRBJ1-6	-	-
CASSYGTGRQETQYF	TGTGCCAGCAGCTACGGGACAGGGAGACAAGAGACCCAGTACTTC	TRBV4-2	TRBJ2-5	-	TRBD1
CASSVGWKQQPHEQYF	TGTGCCAGCAGCGTAGGGTGGAAGCAGCAGCCCCACGAGCAGTACTTC	TRBV9	TRBJ2-7	few	-
CASRSRDEGYEQYF	TGTGCCAGCAGATCGAGGGACGAGGGATACGAGCAGTACTTC	TRBV7-9	TRBJ2-7	few	-
CSVGGDSYEKLFF	TGCAGCGTTGGAGGGGACTCCTATGAAAAACTGTTTTTT	TRBV29-1	TRBJ1-4	few	-
CASSQDLQREPGEQFF	TGTGCCAGCAGCCAAGATCTACAGCGGGAGCCAGGTGAGCAGTTCTTC	TRBV14	TRBJ2-1	-	TRBD2
CASSEFGQGANYGYTF	TGTGCCAGCAGTGAATTTGGACAGGGAGCTAACTATGGCTACACCTTC	TRBV2	TRBJ1-2	few	TRBD1
CASTRTSGSRDTQYF	TGTGCCAGCACCCGGACTAGCGGGAGTCGAGATACGCAGTATTTT	TRBV28	TRBJ2-3	few	TRBD2
CASSLESERGWGRETQYF	TGCGCCAGCAGCTTGGAGTCCGAGCGGGGTTGGGGAAGGGAGACCCAGTACTTC	TRBV5-1	TRBJ2-5	-	TRBD2
CASSQDISESRTLGEQYF	TGTGCCAGCAGCCAAGATATCTCGGAAAGCAGGACGTTGGGCGAGCAGTACTTC	TRBV14	TRBJ2-7	few	-
CATSRDDVVHVAGELFF	TGTGCCACCAGCAGAGATGATGTGGTTCACGTGGCCGGGGAGCTGTTTTTT	TRBV15	TRBJ2-2	few	-
CAWSVRFYEQYF	TGTGCCTGGAGTGTACGATTCTACGAGCAGTACTTC	TRBV30	TRBJ2-7	few	-
CASIPQGVRTGELFF	TGTGCCAGCATTCCACAGGGGGTACGCACCGGGGAGCTGTTTTTT	TRBV6-6	TRBJ2-2	-	TRBD1
CSASALGEKLFF	TGCAGTGCTAGTGCCCTCGGGGAAAAACTGTTTTTT	TRBV20-1	TRBJ1-4	few	-
CASSPGVIRDAYEQYF	TGTGCCAGCAGCCCAGGAGTGATCAGGGACGCATACGAGCAGTACTTC	TRBV7-9	TRBJ2-7	few	-
CASSPGQGYYNEQFF	TGTGCCAGCAGCCCGGGACAGGGTTACTACAATGAGCAGTTCTTC	TRBV7-3	TRBJ2-1	-	TRBD1
CASSPVAGNTEAFF	TGTGCCAGTAGCCCCGTAGCGGGGAACACTGAAGCTTTCTTT	TRBV19	TRBJ1-1	-	-
CASSLSVTSGGLPYEQYF	TGTGCCAGCAGCTTATCGGTCACTAGCGGGGGGTTGCCGTACGAGCAGTACTTC	TRBV7-2	TRBJ2-7	-	TRBD2
CASSYSFEGDREAFF	TGTGCCAGCAGCTACTCTTTTGAAGGGGACAGGGAGGCTTTCTTT	TRBV7-8	TRBJ1-1	many	TRBD1
CASSQVENIQYF	TGCGCCAGCAGCCAAGTCGAAAACATTCAGTACTTC	TRBV4-3	TRBJ2-4	-	-